The 27 T cell receptor beta chains listed next were all sequenced from one sample in a study of blood T cells in healthy people across ages. A J-beta primer mix and a sample-barcoded 5' primer were used in a second PCR of roughly 7 to 12 cycles. TCRdb passed the 5' RACE reads through MiXCR, listing each CDR3 protein once. The sample lists hundreds of thousands of distinct CDR3 sequences, about 32% occurring once. Specimen: blood. The receptors come from a woman of 80 years or more in good health.

V gene TRBV2 combines with J gene TRBJ2-5; no definite D call. Germline CDR1 is SNHLY and CDR2 is FYNNEI. This CDR3 is built from 13 residues. V was trimmed by 8 bases and J by 0 bases, leaving 10 bases between them. The CDR3 DNA reads as TGTGCCAGCGGGCCCAAATACCAAGAGACCCAGTACTTC. Protein sequence: CASGPKYQETQYF.

This clonotype was detected a few times. Possible read error: a much larger clone is one base away. The V call is TRBV20-1, the J call TRBJ2-1; D might be TRBD1 or TRBD2, each matching 6 bases. V was cut by 4 bases and J by 9 bases, with 16 bases left in between. The CDR3 is 13 amino acids. Per germline, CDR1 DFQATT and CDR2 SNEGSKA (reference sequence). DNA for the CDR3: TGCAGTGCTACTTCGAAGGAGGGGGGTGAGCAGTTCTTC. It codes for CSATSKEGGEQFF.

The chain is built from TRBV9 and TRBJ1-4; the D gene is possibly TRBD1 (5 bases). Trimming stripped 0 bases from V and 7 bases from J, with 19 bases between. Per the germline V gene, CDR1 is SGDLS and CDR2 is YYNGEE. The CDR3 consists of 17 residues. CDR3 DNA: TGTGCCAGCAGCGTAGAAGGACATGGCAGGGCCGGTGAAAAACTGTTTTTT. Amino acids: CASSVEGHGRAGEKLFF.

In its sample, this clonotype was seen a few times. V and J are TRBV7-8 and TRBJ1-5; 8 bases line up with TRBD1. V was clipped by 2 bases and J by 6 bases; unmatched bases: 12. This CDR3 spans 17 amino acids. Germline V gene data show CDR1 as SGHVS and CDR2 as FQNEAQ. The CDR3 nucleotides are TGTGCCAGCAGCTTATTGGGGCGGGGCAGGGGGCCTCAGCCCCAGCATTTT. Encoded protein: CASSLLGRGRGPQPQHF.

This clonotype was observed many times. This chain links TRBV6-5 with TRBJ1-2; tentative D call: TRBD1 (5 bases). Trimming took 5 bases from V and 8 from J, leaving 15 bases between them. CDR3 size: 13 residues. Germline-derived CDR1 and CDR2 are MNHEY and SVGAGI. CDR3 amino acids: CASSDLQGEGYTF. CDR3 bases: TGTGCCAGCAGTGATCTGCAGGGTGAAGGCTACACCTTC.

This clonotype was detected ten times or more. This sequence joins TRBV7-2 and TRBJ1-4; D might be TRBD1 (5 bases). V dropped 5 bases and J dropped 10 bases, with 20 bases sitting between them. The CDR3 has 15 residues. From germline, CDR1 is SGHTA and CDR2 FQGNSA. CDR3 amino acids: CASSQEEGGRGKLFF. The CDR3 DNA follows: TGTGCCAGCAGCCAAGAGGAGGGTGGTAGGGGAAAACTGTTTTTT.

This clonotype was counted between two and nine times. The chain has TRBV6-6 and TRBJ1-2, with 7 bases fitting TRBD1. Germline loops: CDR1 MNHNY, CDR2 SVGAGI (reference sequence). CDR3 length: 17 residues. The V segment lost 5 bases and the J segment 4 bases; nucleotides outside the gene matches: 16. The CDR3 spells CASSPLLQGQFSYGYTF. In DNA form, the CDR3 reads TGTGCCAGCAGTCCCTTATTGCAGGGACAGTTTAGCTATGGCTACACCTTC.

CDR3 residues: CSARDQVGAKLFF. CDR3 coding DNA: TGCAGTGCTAGAGATCAAGTGGGTGCGAAGCTGTTTTTT. V and J are TRBV20-1 and TRBJ2-2; D is ambiguous. This CDR3 has 13 amino acids. CDR1 and CDR2 from the germline V gene are DFQATT and SNEGSKA (reference sequence). V was trimmed by 0 bases and J by 12 bases, leaving 14 bases between them.

A few counts support this clonotype. The chain has TRBV28 and TRBJ1-5; 8 nucleotides line up with TRBD1. The ends lost 6 bases at V and 9 bases at J; junction bases unmatched: 4. The germline gives CDR1 MDHEN, CDR2 SYDVKM. The CDR3 consists of 12 residues. In DNA form, the CDR3 reads TGTGCCAGCAGCGACAGGGGTCTGCCCCAGCATTTT. Its protein is CASSDRGLPQHF.

This chain connects TRBV18 to TRBJ2-7; D unresolved. This CDR3 is 15 amino acids long. Germline assignment: CDR1 KGHSH and CDR2 LQKENI. V was trimmed by 0 bases and J by 3 bases, leaving 12 bases between them. The DNA for the CDR3 is TGTGCCAGCTCACCACCAGTATTGTCCCACTACGAGCAGTACTTC. Translated, it gives CASSPPVLSHYEQYF.

This clonotype was counted ten times or more. The chain links TRBV6-2 or TRBV6-3 to TRBJ2-1, with 10 bases identical to TRBD2. The trim removed 6 bases at V and 7 bases at J, leaving 12 bases unmatched. The germline CDR1 and CDR2 sequences are MNHEY and SVGEGT. The CDR3 has 16 amino acids. CDR3 in DNA: TGTGCCAGCAGCCCCTTGGGAGCGGGGGGGCTTAATGAGCAGTTCTTC. Amino acids: CASSPLGAGGLNEQFF.

Regarding this clonotype: As the CDR3 is not closed by the conserved phenylalanine or tryptophan, this likely results from a read error. The V call is TRBV12-3 or TRBV12-4, the J call TRBJ2-3, with D uncertain. This CDR3 has 14 residues. V was shortened by 5 bases and J by 0 bases, with 9 bases between the two germline ends. CDR3 sequence reads: CASSPVASTDTQYS. CDR3 DNA sequence: TGTGCCAGCAGTCCGGTAGCCAGCACAGATACGCAGTATTCT.

This clonotype was found many times. The chain links TRBV25-1 to TRBJ2-7, with D possibly being TRBD1 (6 bases). This CDR3 is 13 amino acids long. Deletions cut 8 bases from V and 2 bases from J, with 13 bases between. CDR1 and CDR2 (germline): MGHDK, SYGVNS. The CDR3 bases are TGTGCCAGCGGCAGGGGAGCGCCCTACGAGCAGTACTTC. This translates into CASGRGAPYEQYF.

In the case of this clonotype: A clone one base away is much larger, so this may be a read error. The chain joins TRBV27 to TRBJ2-1, with D possibly matching TRBD2 (5 bases). Trimming left V 2 bases short and J 10 bases short, with 18 bases between. CDR1 is MNHEY, CDR2 SMNVEV, per germline (reference sequence). The CDR3 contains 15 residues. CDR3 in amino acids: CASSLGLGVSYEQFF. CDR3 DNA sequence: TGTGCCAGCAGTTTAGGACTCGGGGTCTCCTACGAGCAGTTCTTC.

The table lists this clonotype with many counts. The chain recombines TRBV28 with TRBJ2-5; D not certain. This CDR3 spans 14 amino acids. Germline values: CDR1 MDHEN, CDR2 SYDVKM. V was clipped by 3 bases and J by 0 bases, with 8 bases between them. The CDR3 DNA reads as TGTGCCAGCAGTTTCGGGCACTACCAAGAGACCCAGTACTTC. It translates to CASSFGHYQETQYF. Complete variable domain (other parts from reference TRBV28 and TRBJ2-5): DVKVTQSSRYLVKRTGEKVFLECVQDMDHENMFWYRQDPGLGLRLIYFSYDVKMKEKGDIPEGYSVSREKKERFSLILESASTNQTSMYLCASSFGHYQETQYFGPGTRLLVL.

In regard to this clonotype: A much larger clone is a single base away; this may be a read error. The rearrangement joins TRBV9 to TRBJ2-7; 8 bases map to TRBD2. From germline, CDR1 is SGDLS and CDR2 YYNGEE. Losses at the gene ends were 0 bases for V and 7 bases for J; bases not matched to a gene: 9. The CDR3 runs to 15 residues. CDR3 in DNA: TGTGCCAGCAGCGTAGTCGGCGGGGGGCGAAATGAGCAGTACTTC. Translating gives CASSVVGGGRNEQYF.

At least ten counts were recorded for this clonotype. The chain combines TRBV12-3 or TRBV12-4 with TRBJ1-2, with D uncertain. CDR3 length: 15 residues. V lost 6 bases and J 4 bases, leaving 18 bases between the germline ends. This CDR3 reads CASRDGGGRSYGYTF. In DNA form, the CDR3 reads TGTGCCAGCAGGGACGGCGGCGGCAGGAGCTATGGCTACACCTTC.

The V gene is TRBV6-2 or TRBV6-3, the J gene TRBJ2-1, with a weak D call TRBD2 (6 bases). Trimming took 5 bases from V and 5 from J, leaving 19 bases between them. The CDR3 has 16 residues. In germline, CDR1 is MNHEY, CDR2 SVGEGT. DNA of the CDR3: TGTGCCAGCAGTATCGCGGGGATGGGACCAAACAATGAGCAGTTCTTC. Its protein is CASSIAGMGPNNEQFF.

The CDR3 spells CASSLSGLAGGENEQFF. The CDR3 DNA is TGTGCCAGCAGCTTATCGGGACTAGCGGGGGGGGAAAATGAGCAGTTCTTC. The genes are TRBV7-9 and TRBJ2-1; 16 nucleotides match TRBD2. The CDR3 totals 17 residues. The junction had 5 bases not matched to a gene; V was cut back by 2 bases and J by 7 bases. Germline CDR1 reads SEHNR; CDR2 reads FQNEAQ (reference sequence).

This clonotype was picked up a small number of times. This chain links TRBV19 with TRBJ1-5; TRBD1 agrees at 9 bases. Germline CDR1 LNHDA, CDR2 SQIVND (reference sequence). Unmatched junction bases numbered 7, after V lost 3 bases and J lost 4 bases. This CDR3 contains 16 residues. CDR3 amino acids: CASSMPGTGLNQPQHF. CDR3 nucleotide sequence: TGTGCCAGTAGTATGCCCGGGACAGGGCTTAATCAGCCCCAGCATTTT.

The chain employs TRBV7-2 and TRBJ2-5, with TRBD1 as a possible D gene (5 bases). CDR3 length: 16 residues. Trimming pared 1 base from V and 5 bases from J, leaving 17 bases between. Germline V gives CDR1 SGHTA, CDR2 FQGNSA. DNA of the CDR3: TGTGCCAGCAGCTTAGGTTGGCCAGGGAATATCGAGACCCAGTACTTC. Protein: CASSLGWPGNIETQYF.

This clonotype has at least ten counts. This rearrangement joins TRBV5-1 to TRBJ2-3, with D perhaps TRBD1 or TRBD2 (5 bases each). The germline V gene has CDR1 SGHRS and CDR2 YFSETQ. This CDR3 has 16 residues. V was cut by 0 bases and J by 8 bases, with 19 bases left in between. The CDR3 DNA reads as TGCGCCAGCAGCTTGGCCAACGGCAGGGAGATAGGTACGCAGTATTTT. It codes for CASSLANGREIGTQYF.

This clonotype was observed many times. The CDR3 sequence is CASSYFDWVNTEAFF. The CDR3 DNA reads as TGTGCCAGCAGTTATTTTGATTGGGTGAACACTGAAGCTTTCTTT. The chain links TRBV6-2 or TRBV6-3 to TRBJ1-1; no clear D. This CDR3 comprises 15 residues. Germline CDR1 MNHEY, CDR2 SVGEGT. The V end was cut by 3 bases, the J end by 0 bases, with 11 bases between.

At least ten counts were recorded for this clonotype. CDR3 sequence (DNA): TGCAGTGCTAGGGGGGACTATCCTTCTTTGGAGACCCAGTACTTC. Translated, it gives CSARGDYPSLETQYF. The chain recombines TRBV20-1 with TRBJ2-5; 7 nucleotides line up with TRBD2. The CDR3 covers 15 residues. Germline V gene data show CDR1 as DFQATT and CDR2 as SNEGSKA (reference sequence). Unmatched junction bases numbered 12, after V lost 3 bases and J lost 5 bases.

The genes are TRBV10-3 and TRBJ1-3; D is undetermined. Trimming pared 6 bases from V and 0 bases from J, leaving 21 bases between. Germline V gene lookup returns CDR1 ENHRY and CDR2 SYGVKD. The CDR3 covers 18 residues. CDR3 region: CAIRTRTADYFSGNTIYF. CDR3 sequence (DNA): TGTGCCATCAGGACCAGGACCGCCGACTATTTCTCTGGAAACACCATATATTTT.

The rearrangement links TRBV2 to TRBJ1-5, with D hard to call. The germline CDR1 and CDR2 sequences are SNHLY and FYNNEI. The V gene lost 11 bases and the J gene lost 0 bases, with 14 bases spanning the gap. This CDR3 spans 14 amino acids. The CDR3 here is CASGRGNSNQPQHF. The CDR3 DNA sequence: TGTGCCTCAGGCCGGGGTAATAGCAATCAGCCCCAGCATTTT.

This chain joins TRBV3-1 and TRBJ1-1; D not resolved. CDR3 length equals 15 residues. Trimming removed 2 bases at V and 4 bases at J, with 14 bases between. From germline, CDR1 is LGHDT and CDR2 YNNKEL (reference sequence). CDR3 amino acids: CASSQRRGTVTEAFF. The CDR3 region has the DNA TGTGCCAGCAGCCAAAGGCGGGGAACGGTCACTGAAGCTTTCTTT. The full variable domain, with the rest looked up from reference TRBV3-1 and TRBJ1-1, is DTAVSQTPKYLVTQMGNDKSIKCEQNLGHDTMYWYKQDSKKFLKIMFSYNNKELIINETVPNRFSPKSPDKAHLNLHINSLELGDSAVYFCASSQRRGTVTEAFFGQGTRLTVV.